This TCR beta chain was retrieved from a study of blood T cells in healthy people across ages. The overall study: Capturing about one barcoded beta molecule per two T cells was achieved by template switching.

This clonotype turned up a few times. Its antigen is undetermined. Alongside a J-beta primer mix, a sample-barcoded 5' primer served in a second PCR lasting about 6 to 11 cycles. Every molecule of cDNA carried a tag from a template-switch adaptor with 12 random nucleotides. TCRdb used MiXCR to reprocess the 5' RACE reads, holding one entry per CDR3 protein. The data show roughly 1,700,000 distinct CDR3 sequences, under 30% seen once. Regarding the study as a whole: Both naive CD4+ cell counts and diversity were greater in long-lived donors than in aged donors. Unsorted PBMCs prevented conclusive naive versus antigen-experienced comparison.

From germline, CDR1 is DFQATT and CDR2 SNEGSKA (reference sequence). The CDR3 contains 12 residues. Trimming removed 5 bases from V and 2 bases from J, with 10 bases in between. The source material was blood. The chain couples TRBV20-1 to TRBJ2-7; TRBD2 is a possible D gene (6 bases). The clonotype comes from a young woman in good health. The CDR3 coding sequence is TGCAGTGCTGGGGACTTCGCCTACGAGCAGTACTTC. This gives the protein CSAGDFAYEQYF.